The 18 T cell receptor beta chains below all came from one sample that was sequenced in a study of blood T cell repertoires in COVID-19. Clones were sequenced by immunoSEQ multiplex PCR, and TCRdb holds only the in-frame ones, with some missing. The repertoire includes 200,000 to 250,000 clones, 85% to 90% of them detected once, and over 3% sits in the top ten. Sample: PBMCs or T cells enriched from blood (not recorded which). The receptors shown here come from a woman aged 45-65 years in a cohort exposed to, infected with or recovered from COVID-19 (not recorded which).

The J gene is TRBJ2-7, the V gene TRBV5-4; D may be TRBD2 (6 bases). This CDR3 is 15 amino acids long. The V and J ends lost 2 bases and 3 bases respectively, with 15 bases between them. CDR1 and CDR2 from the germline V gene are SGHNT and YYREEE (reference sequence). The CDR3 reads CASSFGAGTYYEQYF. CDR3 in DNA: TGTGCCAGCAGCTTTGGTGCGGGGACTTACTACGAGCAGTACTTC.

The chain uses TRBV28 and TRBJ2-7; TRBD1 matches at 8 bases. Trimming removed 4 bases from V and 3 bases from J; junction bases left unmatched: 8. The CDR3 length is 15 residues. From germline, CDR1 is MDHEN and CDR2 SYDVKM. The CDR3 loop is CASSSGGPKNYEQYF. For the CDR3, the DNA is TGTGCCAGCAGTTCAGGGGGCCCTAAAAACTACGAGCAGTACTTC.

J is TRBJ2-7 and V is TRBV7-6, with 9 positions matching TRBD1. V trimming: 0 bases; J trimming: 1 base; junction bases outside the gene matches: 7. This CDR3 has 17 amino acids. Germline lookup yields CDR1 SGHVS and CDR2 FNYEAQ. Here the CDR3 DNA reads TGTGCCAGCAGCTTAGCGTTCTCAGGGACAGGGTCCTACGAGCAGTACTTC. As protein: CASSLAFSGTGSYEQYF.

The chain is built from TRBV18 and TRBJ2-4; 12 nucleotides match TRBD1. Germline assignment: CDR1 KGHSH and CDR2 LQKENI. The trim removed 3 bases at V and 6 bases at J, leaving 6 bases unmatched. The CDR3 covers 16 residues. CDR3 DNA: TGTGCCAGCTCACCCGGGACAGGGGGCGGCGGAAACATTCAGTACTTC. Translated: CASSPGTGGGGNIQYF.

This chain uses TRBV10-3 with TRBJ2-7; TRBD2 is a possible D gene (6 bases). Germline V gene data show CDR1 as ENHRY and CDR2 as SYGVKD. The CDR3 extends over 13 amino acids. V lost 7 bases, J lost 3 bases, and 13 bases lay in between. CDR3 nucleotides: TGTGCCATCAAGTCCCCGGAGGGCTACGAGCAGTACTTC. As protein: CAIKSPEGYEQYF.

The V call is TRBV29-1, the J call TRBJ1-1; D not resolved. The CDR3 sequence is 14 residues long. Germline-derived CDR1 and CDR2 are SQVTM and ANQGSEA. The V end was cut by 6 bases, the J end by 1 base, with 15 bases between. The CDR3 coding sequence is TGCAGCGTACTATCTCCCTTTGGGAACACTGAAGCTTTCTTT. This translates into CSVLSPFGNTEAFF. The full variable domain, in which reference TRBV29-1 and TRBJ1-1 provide the parts outside the CDR3, is SAVISQKPSRDICQRGTSLTIQCQVDSQVTMMFWYRQQPGQSLTLIATANQGSEATYESGFVIDKFPISRPNLTFSTLTVSNMSPEDSSIYLCSVLSPFGNTEAFFGQGTRLTVV.

This clone has a single count. This chain links TRBV5-8 with TRBJ2-5, with unresolved D. This CDR3 is 14 amino acids long. The V end was cut by 5 bases, the J end by 5 bases, with 16 bases between. The germline V gene encodes CDR1 SGHTS and CDR2 YDEGEE. CDR3 in DNA: TGTGCCAGCAGACAAGCCCTAGGTGGGGAGACCCAGTACTTC. Protein product: CASRQALGGETQYF.

The gene calls are TRBV3-1 (or the pseudogene TRBV3-2) and TRBJ1-6; D is possibly TRBD1 (6 bases). The germline CDR1 and CDR2 sequences are LGHDT and YNNKEL (reference sequence). The CDR3 spans 13 residues. The V and J ends lost 3 bases and 10 bases respectively, with 10 bases between them. CDR3 in amino acids: CASSHPGDSPLHF. The CDR3 DNA sequence: TGTGCCAGCAGCCATCCAGGGGACTCACCCCTCCACTTT.

The chain couples TRBV6-2 or TRBV6-3 to TRBJ2-7; perhaps TRBD2 as D (6 bases). Germline V CDR1 and CDR2: MNHEY, SVGEGT. This CDR3 has 17 residues. V was clipped by 2 bases and J by 0 bases, with 17 bases between them. The chain's CDR3 is CASSYRPGGAHSYEQYF. In DNA, the CDR3 is TGTGCCAGCAGTTACCGTCCTGGCGGGGCGCACTCCTACGAGCAGTACTTC.

This chain's CDR3 is CASSFKWGDEQYF. CDR3 DNA: TGTGCCAGCAGCTTCAAGTGGGGGGACGAGCAGTACTTC. The chain combines TRBV7-2 with TRBJ2-7; D is possibly TRBD2 (6 bases). Trimming removed 3 bases from V and 5 bases from J, with 11 bases in between. Germline V gene lookup returns CDR1 SGHTA and CDR2 FQGNSA. The CDR3 runs to 13 residues.

This chain joins TRBV7-9 and TRBJ1-2, with TRBD1 matching 7 bases. V shed 5 bases, J shed 4 bases, and the junction held 7 bases outside the gene matches. The CDR3 is 14 residues long. Germline-derived CDR1 and CDR2 are SEHNR and FQNEAQ (reference sequence). The CDR3 sequence: CASSTSGTAYGYTF. The CDR3 coding sequence is TGTGCCAGCAGCACCTCCGGGACAGCCTATGGCTACACCTTC. The full variable domain, its missing parts supplied by reference TRBV7-9 and TRBJ1-2, is DTGVSQNPRHKITKRGQNVTFRCDPISEHNRLYWYRQTLGQGPEFLTYFQNEAQLEKSRLLSDRFSAERPKGSFSTLEIQRTEQGDSAMYLCASSTSGTAYGYTFGSGTRLTVV.

CDR3 DNA sequence: TGTGCCAGCAGCCAACAGCAAAATGAGCAGTTCTTC. Amino acids: CASSQQQNEQFF. The gene calls are TRBV7-8 and TRBJ2-1; the D is unclear. CDR3 size: 12 residues. Germline values: CDR1 SGHVS, CDR2 FQNEAQ. Between the trimmed V and J ends, which lost 5 bases and 7 bases, there was a span of 9 bases.

The rearrangement uses TRBV2 and TRBJ1-4, with unresolved D. CDR3 size: 14 residues. Between the trimmed V and J ends, which lost 3 bases and 7 bases, there was a span of 12 bases. Germline V gives CDR1 SNHLY, CDR2 FYNNEI. CDR3 in DNA: TGTGCCAGCAGTGATTCCCATGGGAGTGAAAAACTGTTTTTT. Its protein product is CASSDSHGSEKLFF. Together with reference TRBV2 and TRBJ1-4, the CDR3 gives the full variable domain: EPEVTQTPSHQVTQMGQEVILRCVPISNHLYFYWYRQILGQKVEFLVSFYNNEISEKSEIFDDQFSVERPDGSNFTLKIRSTKLEDSAMYFCASSDSHGSEKLFFGSGTQLSVL.

This rearrangement joins TRBV6-1 to TRBJ1-5, with D possibly TRBD1 on 5 matching bases. Germline V gives CDR1 MNHNS, CDR2 SASEGT. V shed 4 bases and J shed 2 bases, with 18 bases lying between them. This CDR3 contains 17 residues. This CDR3 reads CASSVGGRRRGNQPQHF. DNA of the CDR3: TGTGCCAGCAGTGTGGGGGGACGGAGGAGGGGCAATCAGCCCCAGCATTTT.

This chain connects TRBV4-3 to TRBJ2-7, with 9 bases fitting TRBD2. Unmatched junction bases numbered 7, after V lost 1 base and J lost 0 bases. The V gene's germline CDR1 is LGHNA and CDR2 YSLEER. The CDR3 covers 17 residues. The CDR3 protein is CASSQVHSGGSSYEQYF. DNA of the CDR3: TGCGCCAGCAGCCAAGTCCATAGCGGGGGTAGCTCCTACGAGCAGTACTTC.

This clone occurred a few times. Its ends do not fully match the called genes, so a read error is possible. The gene calls are TRBV7-7 and TRBJ2-7, with 8 bases identical to TRBD2. The CDR3 sequence is 15 residues long. From germline, CDR1 is SSHAT and CDR2 FNYEAQ (reference sequence). Here the CDR3 reads CASSLGSGGAYEQYF. CDR3 coding DNA: TGTGCTAGCAGCTTAGGATCCGGGGGGGCGTACGAGCAGTACTTC.

This chain uses TRBV28 with TRBJ1-1; 8 positions agree with TRBD1. The V and J ends lost 4 bases and 7 bases, in that order; junction bases with no gene match: 11. Germline-derived CDR1 and CDR2 are MDHEN and SYDVKM. This CDR3 is 15 amino acids long. The CDR3 reads CASSSGGDRLIEAFF. In nucleotides, the CDR3 is TGTGCCAGCAGTTCAGGTGGGGACAGGCTTATTGAAGCTTTCTTT.

This sequence joins TRBV3-1 (or the pseudogene TRBV3-2) and TRBJ1-3; D uncertain. Per the germline V gene, CDR1 is LGHDT and CDR2 is YNNKEL (reference sequence). This CDR3 region has 16 residues. The V end was cut by 4 bases, the J end by 0 bases, with 13 bases between. The chain's CDR3 is CASSPQPRRSGNTIYF. The CDR3, as DNA: TGTGCCAGCAGCCCCCAGCCCAGGCGCTCTGGAAACACCATATATTTT.